The clone carrying this T cell receptor (beta chain) was observed a few times. The sample originates from a study of cytomegalovirus exposure and HLA in healthy donors. A multiplex PCR was run with 60 Vbeta primers and 13 Jbeta primers. The method was immunoSEQ multiplex PCR; TCRdb's version includes in-frame clones alone and lacks a portion of them. The sample records roughly 100,000 clones, 65% to 80% being singletons. The source is a woman in her forties in good health and CMV-seronegative. The sequenced material came from PBMCs.

This CDR3 reads CSVVFRGLSTGELFF. DNA for the CDR3: TGCAGCGTTGTATTCAGGGGGCTGAGCACCGGGGAGCTGTTTTTT. The gene calls are TRBV29-1 and TRBJ2-2; 8 bases fit TRBD1. The CDR3 loop spans 15 amino acids. V dropped 4 bases and J dropped 4; count of bases not matched to a gene: 8. CDR1 is SQVTM, CDR2 ANQGSEA, per germline.